This TCR beta chain was profiled in a study of blood T cell repertoires in COVID-19. V shed 4 bases, J shed 0 bases, and the junction held 1 base outside the gene matches. This CDR3 has 16 amino acids. In germline, CDR1 is SGHAT, CDR2 FQNNGV. Sequencing used immunoSEQ multiplex PCR; TCRdb keeps in-frame clones, though not all of them. Of about 150,000 clones listed, 85% to 90% were seen once; the top ten hold roughly 3.2%. J is TRBJ2-3 and V is TRBV11-2, with 13 bases aligning to TRBD2. Sequencing was performed on peripheral blood. The TCR comes from a woman in her sixties or seventies with active COVID-19. The CDR3 sequence: CASSSGLAGSTDTQYF. As DNA, the CDR3 is TGTGCCAGCAGCTCGGGACTAGCGGGAAGCACAGATACGCAGTATTTT. Variable domain in full (rest from reference TRBV11-2 and TRBJ2-3): EAGVAQSPRYKIIEKRQSVAFWCNPISGHATLYWYQQILGQGPKLLIQFQNNGVVDDSQLPKDRFSAERLKGVDSTLKIQPAKLEDSAVYLCASSSGLAGSTDTQYFGPGTRLTVL.